The 24 T cell receptor beta chains in this list originate from one sample, sequenced in a study of blood T cell repertoires in COVID-19. Clones were read by immunoSEQ multiplex PCR, and TCRdb kept only the in-frame ones, dropping some. The sample carries tens of thousands of clones, 84% recorded once. The sequencing sample was made of peripheral blood. The receptors come from a man older than 75 with COVID-19, enrolled during active disease.

This chain joins TRBV6-5 and TRBJ1-1; 11 nucleotides align to TRBD1. The CDR3 has 14 residues. The germline gives CDR1 MNHEY, CDR2 SVGAGI. The V segment lost 6 bases and the J segment 5 bases; nucleotides outside the gene matches: 5. The CDR3 loop is CASRDRGPSTEAFF. CDR3 nucleotide sequence: TGTGCCAGCAGGGACAGGGGGCCTTCTACTGAAGCTTTCTTT.

This clone was counted ten times or more. V usage is TRBV25-1 and J usage is TRBJ2-2; 8 positions agree with TRBD2. V lost 1 base, J lost 5 bases, and 6 bases stayed unmatched. Germline values: CDR1 MGHDK, CDR2 SYGVNS. The CDR3 consists of 16 residues. The CDR3 spells CASSESGIAGTGELFF. The DNA for the CDR3 is TGTGCCAGCAGTGAATCGGGGATAGCGGGGACCGGGGAGCTGTTTTTT. The full variable domain, rest sourced from reference TRBV25-1 and TRBJ2-2, is EADIYQTPRYLVIGTGKKITLECSQTMGHDKMYWYQQDPGMELHLIHYSYGVNSTEKGDLSSESTVSRIRTEHFPLTLESARPSHTSQYLCASSESGIAGTGELFFGEGSRLTVL.

V gene TRBV2 combines with J gene TRBJ1-1, with unresolved D. The CDR3 has 15 residues. In germline, CDR1 is SNHLY, CDR2 FYNNEI. V was trimmed by 2 bases and J by 4 bases, leaving 14 bases between them. CDR3 sequence: CASSEIVTRGTEAFF. The CDR3 DNA reads TGTGCCAGCAGTGAAATTGTGACCCGGGGCACTGAAGCTTTCTTT.

This clone was found a few times. V and J are TRBV27 and TRBJ2-7; 7 nucleotides align to TRBD1. Trimming cost V 4 bases and J 0 bases; bases outside gene matches: 3. There are 14 residues in the CDR3. Germline lookup yields CDR1 MNHEY and CDR2 SMNVEV (reference sequence). CDR3 sequence: CASSSDRRSYEQYF. CDR3 DNA sequence: TGTGCCAGCAGTTCGGACAGGCGCTCCTACGAGCAGTACTTC.

The rearrangement uses TRBV19 and TRBJ1-2; D call uncertain. The germline CDR1 and CDR2 sequences are LNHDA and SQIVND (reference sequence). Deletions cut 5 bases from V and 0 bases from J, with 16 bases between. This CDR3 is 16 amino acids long. The CDR3 bases are TGTGCCAGTAGTCAGCGCGCTGGAGGGACTAACTATGGCTACACCTTC. It is translated as CASSQRAGGTNYGYTF.

The gene calls are TRBV11-3 and TRBJ2-5; TRBD2 aligns across 8 bases. This CDR3 comprises 16 residues. Germline V gene sequence: CDR1 SGHNT, CDR2 YENEEA. V shed 2 bases, J shed 7 bases, and the junction held 12 bases outside the gene matches. The CDR3 region has the DNA TGTGCCAGCAGCTTACCCCTAGCGGGTTGGTGGTTGACCCAGTACTTC. As protein: CASSLPLAGWWLTQYF. Full variable domain (outside the CDR3, taken from reference TRBV11-3 and TRBJ2-5): EAGVVQSPRYKIIEKKQPVAFWCNPISGHNTLYWYLQNLGQGPELLIRYENEEAVDDSQLPKDRFSAERLKGVDSTLKIQPAELGDSAVYLCASSLPLAGWWLTQYFGPGTRLLVL.

In its sample, this clone was seen a few times. V usage is TRBV29-1 and J usage is TRBJ1-3, with a weak D call TRBD1 (5 bases). The germline gives CDR1 SQVTM, CDR2 ANQGSEA. Trimming cost V 5 bases and J 2 bases, with 13 bases left between them. The CDR3 loop spans 14 amino acids. The CDR3 region is CSVQAGHTGNTIYF. In nucleotides, the CDR3 is TGCAGCGTTCAAGCAGGACACACTGGAAACACCATATATTTT.

This clone was observed a few times. CDR3 sequence: CASSEGSGYGYTF. The CDR3 DNA is TGTGCCAGCTCAGAGGGATCTGGCTATGGCTACACCTTC. The V and J genes are TRBV18 and TRBJ1-2; no reliable D call. The germline CDR1 and CDR2 sequences are KGHSH and LQKENI. This CDR3 has 13 residues. V lost 5 bases to trimming and J lost 4 bases, with 11 bases between them.

This clone occurred once. The V call is TRBV5-1, the J call TRBJ2-7, with 8 bases that match TRBD2. Germline CDR1 SGHRS, CDR2 YFSETQ. This CDR3 has 15 residues. The trim removed 2 bases at V and 5 bases at J, leaving 9 bases unmatched. The CDR3 DNA reads as TGCGCCAGCAGCTTACCCACAAGCGGGAGCAACGAGCAGTACGTC. Translation: CASSLPTSGSNEQYV.

This rearrangement joins TRBV6-5 to TRBJ1-2; D may be TRBD1 (5 bases). V was trimmed by 6 bases and J by 6 bases, leaving 17 bases between them. The CDR3 consists of 14 residues. Per germline, CDR1 MNHEY and CDR2 SVGAGI. The CDR3 is CASSHSWGRDGYTF. The CDR3 coding sequence is TGTGCCAGCAGCCACTCGTGGGGGAGGGATGGCTACACCTTC.

V usage is TRBV5-1 and J usage is TRBJ1-4; tentative D call: TRBD1 (6 bases). The V end lost 2 bases, the J end lost 8 bases, and 13 bases lay between the germline ends. The germline CDR1 and CDR2 sequences are SGHRS and YFSETQ. The CDR3 contains 14 residues. CDR3 region: CASSFGGRDEKLFF. CDR3 nucleotides: TGCGCCAGCAGCTTTGGGGGCAGGGACGAAAAACTGTTTTTT. Full variable domain (missing parts from reference TRBV5-1 and TRBJ1-4): KAGVTQTPRYLIKTRGQQVTLSCSPISGHRSVSWYQQTPGQGLQFLFEYFSETQRNKGNFPGRFSGRQFSNSRSEMNVSTLELGDSALYLCASSFGGRDEKLFFGSGTQLSVL.

This clone was detected only a few times. This chain connects TRBV10-3 to TRBJ1-1, with 7 bases lining up with TRBD1. The CDR3 has 15 amino acids. In germline, CDR1 is ENHRY, CDR2 SYGVKD. J lost 1 base, V lost 5 bases, and 7 bases had no gene match. CDR3 nucleotides: TGTGCCATCAGTCGAACCGGGACAGAGAACACTGAAGCTTTCTTT. Its protein product is CAISRTGTENTEAFF.

The chain joins TRBV6-5 to TRBJ1-4; 10 nucleotides line up with TRBD1. J gave up 7 bases and V 6 bases, and 5 bases lay outside the gene matches. The V gene's germline CDR1 is MNHEY and CDR2 SVGAGI. The CDR3 has 14 residues. CDR3 residues: CASSRGQGTEKLFF. CDR3 sequence (DNA): TGTGCCAGCAGCCGGGGACAGGGGACTGAAAAACTGTTTTTT.

The V and J genes are TRBV10-3 and TRBJ1-1; 12 nucleotides align to TRBD1. Germline values: CDR1 ENHRY, CDR2 SYGVKD. This CDR3 is built from 17 residues. Germline trimming cut 9 bases from V and 3 bases from J; bases unmatched to any gene: 14. The CDR3 coding sequence is TGTGCCATTAGAACCGGGACAGGGGGCTCCGGGGACACTGAAGCTTTCTTT. As protein: CAIRTGTGGSGDTEAFF.

The V gene is TRBV7-6, the J gene TRBJ2-7; 10 bases agree with TRBD2. The CDR3 runs 19 residues. Germline CDR1 is SGHVS and CDR2 is FNYEAQ. V lost 2 bases, J lost 2 bases, and 15 bases stayed unmatched. The CDR3 nucleotides are TGTGCCAGCAGCTTACGCGGGGCGGCTAGCGGGGGTGAAGCCTACGAGCAGTACTTC. Residues: CASSLRGAASGGEAYEQYF.

This clone has a single count. The rearrangement uses TRBV6-5 and TRBJ2-1; 7 nucleotides match TRBD2. Germline lookup yields CDR1 MNHEY and CDR2 SVGAGI. This CDR3 spans 15 amino acids. The junction had 11 bases not matched to a gene; V was cut back by 5 bases and J by 7 bases. The CDR3 region has the DNA TGTGCCAGCAGTACCAGCGGGGCGCTTGGGAATGAGCAGTTCTTC. It yields the protein CASSTSGALGNEQFF.

This chain joins TRBV27 and TRBJ1-6, with unresolved D. There are 14 residues in the CDR3. The germline CDR1 and CDR2 sequences are MNHEY and SMNVEV (reference sequence). V was cut by 3 bases and J by 10 bases, with 13 bases left in between. CDR3 DNA sequence: TGTGCCAGCAGTTTTCTGGCCGACGGGTCACCCCTCCACTTT. Its protein is CASSFLADGSPLHF.

The gene calls are TRBV9 and TRBJ2-2, with 7 nucleotides matching TRBD1. J was trimmed by 5 bases and V by 3 bases; bases with no gene match: 10. Germline V gene sequence: CDR1 SGDLS, CDR2 YYNGEE. This CDR3 is built from 16 residues. CDR3 in amino acids: CASSDDRAGVTGELFF. The CDR3 DNA sequence: TGTGCCAGCAGCGACGACAGGGCAGGGGTTACCGGGGAGCTGTTTTTT. The full variable domain, in which reference TRBV9 and TRBJ2-2 provide the parts outside the CDR3, is DSGVTQTPKHLITATGQRVTLRCSPRSGDLSVYWYQQSLDQGLQFLIQYYNGEERAKGNILERFSAQQFPDLHSELNLSSLELGDSALYFCASSDDRAGVTGELFFGEGSRLTVL.

The sample holds one count of this clone. The germline gene is not matched at one end of the junction; a read error may be the cause. This CDR3 is also generated by other DNA sequences in the sample. The chain employs TRBV6-5 and TRBJ1-2, with a weak D call TRBD1 (5 bases). Per germline, CDR1 MNHEY and CDR2 SVGAGI. The CDR3 covers 15 residues. CDR3 loop: CASSPREVYPYGYTF. CDR3 nucleotides: TGCGCCAGCAGCCCCAGGGAGGTTTACCCCTATGGCTACACCTTC.

Comment on this clone: The identical CDR3 is also encoded by other nucleotide sequences in the sample. The chain carries TRBV9 and TRBJ1-1; D may be TRBD1 (6 bases). V lost 0 bases to trimming and J lost 5 bases, with 8 bases between them. Germline V gene data show CDR1 as SGDLS and CDR2 as YYNGEE. This CDR3 has 13 amino acids. The CDR3 spells CASSVEGGTEAFF. The DNA for the CDR3 is TGTGCCAGCAGCGTAGAAGGGGGAACTGAAGCTTTCTTT. The whole variable domain, filled in from reference TRBV9 and TRBJ1-1, reads DSGVTQTPKHLITATGQRVTLRCSPRSGDLSVYWYQQSLDQGLQFLIQYYNGEERAKGNILERFSAQQFPDLHSELNLSSLELGDSALYFCASSVEGGTEAFFGQGTRLTVV.

This chain uses TRBV18 with TRBJ1-5; D gene uncertain. This CDR3 has 13 residues. Trimming pared 6 bases from V and 5 bases from J, leaving 11 bases between. Looked up from germline, CDR1 is KGHSH and CDR2 is LQKENI. The CDR3 sequence: CASSTENDQPQHF. The DNA for the CDR3 is TGTGCCAGCTCCACCGAGAATGATCAGCCCCAGCATTTT. The full variable domain, its missing parts supplied by reference TRBV18 and TRBJ1-5, is NAGVMQNPRHLVRRRGQEARLRCSPMKGHSHVYWYRQLPEEGLKFMVYLQKENIIDESGMPKERFSAEFPKEGPSILRIQQVVRGDSAAYFCASSTENDQPQHFGDGTRLSIL.

The rearrangement uses TRBV11-2 and TRBJ1-1; D gene uncertain. The length of the CDR3 is 15 residues. V lost 2 bases, J lost 5 bases, and 15 bases lay in between. Germline loops: CDR1 SGHAT, CDR2 FQNNGV. CDR3 protein: CASSLLRRLGTEAFF. The CDR3 coding sequence is TGTGCCAGCAGCTTATTACGCAGACTCGGGACTGAAGCTTTCTTT. Full variable domain (rest looked up from reference TRBV11-2 and TRBJ1-1): EAGVAQSPRYKIIEKRQSVAFWCNPISGHATLYWYQQILGQGPKLLIQFQNNGVVDDSQLPKDRFSAERLKGVDSTLKIQPAKLEDSAVYLCASSLLRRLGTEAFFGQGTRLTVV.

This clone appeared once. Written as DNA, the CDR3 is TGTGCCAGCAGCGTAGACGCGGGACAGACAGCCTACGAGCAGTACTTC. As protein: CASSVDAGQTAYEQYF. The chain uses TRBV9 and TRBJ2-7, with D maybe TRBD1 (7 bases). The V and J ends lost 0 bases and 2 bases respectively, with 15 bases between them. CDR1 and CDR2 (germline): SGDLS, YYNGEE. The CDR3 contains 16 residues.

The chain couples TRBV7-2 to TRBJ1-1; a weak D match, TRBD1 (5 bases). Germline V gene sequence: CDR1 SGHTA, CDR2 FQGNSA. This CDR3 has 15 residues. V gave up 6 bases and J gave up 1 base, with 15 bases separating them. CDR3 sequence: CASRFTPTENTEAFF. In DNA, the CDR3 is TGTGCCAGCAGATTTACTCCGACAGAGAACACTGAAGCTTTCTTT.